Listed here is a single T cell receptor (beta chain). Its target antigen remains unknown. No much larger clonotype is one base removed from it; base qualities were not supplied. The CDR3 goes from the cysteine to the phenylalanine over 14 residues. The entry retains the CDR3 DNA only, 42 bases that are in frame from base 1. Between the V and J ends, shortened by 5 bases and 3 bases respectively, the junction contains 14 bases. CDR1 DFQATT and CDR2 SNEGSKA are derived from the germline V gene (reference sequence). The entry originates in a study of T cell repertoires in cytomegalovirus infection (dated by TCRdb to between 2019 and 2020). For the wider study: Donor HLA type was relevant to the analysis, as public TCR beta signatures indicated carriage of CMV infection together with the matching HLA type.

Sequencing took place on an Illumina HiSeq 1500. The raw public data were reprocessed by TCRdb itself: fastp quality trimming at Q25, MiXCR clonotype calling, in-frame beta chains only. Identical CDR3 protein sequences are pooled into one entry, listed with their most common genes and DNA. The sample table shows some 700,000 distinct CDR3 sequences, and about 40% are seen once. The leading ten clones occupy roughly 2.9% of the sample. Here is what the overall study found, with its caveats: The ex vivo response was dominated by HLA-C-restricted CMV-specific TCR beta clonotypes, and the single most frequent clonotype in two of eight donors was supplied by these HLA-C-restricted clonotypes. Cumulative frequency of public TCR beta family members discriminated carriers of CMV infection plus the relevant HLA type in this cohort and an independent approximately 370-donor cohort.

This receptor chain uses TRBV20-1 and TRBJ1-5, with the D segment identity uncertain. This TCR came from a human donor in good health (CMV status not recorded). Some clones in this sample may be carry-over from other donors' samples. Sequencing used PBMCs. Here the CDR3 is given as CSAFTDGNNQPQHF. The bases are TGCAGTGCTTTCACTGACGGAAACAATCAGCCCCAGCATTTT.